The source of this TCR beta chain is a study of cytomegalovirus exposure and HLA in healthy donors. Trimming at V came to 5 bases and at J to 4 bases, leaving 6 bases not matched to a gene. The germline V gene encodes CDR1 KGHSH and CDR2 LQKENI. This CDR3 has 15 residues. Primers for the PCR totalled 60 Vbeta and 13 Jbeta. The table came from immunoSEQ multiplex PCR; TCRdb's copy has only in-frame clones and leaves some out. Among 150,000 to 250,000 clones listed, 82% were seen once. Regarding the study as a whole: In a later analysis, V- and J-gene trimming of beta chains associated with a DCLRE1C missense variant, replicated independently. The CMV antigen specificity of three CMV-associated chains was confirmed through in vitro analysis. Among the sequence variants, a highly shared cluster was likely an artifact of sequencing.

With regard to this clone: Its target is unknown.

The sample consisted of PBMCs. The receptor was isolated from a boy under 10 years old in good health and CMV-seronegative. The rearrangement links TRBV18 to TRBJ1-1; 11 bases match TRBD1. In nucleotides, the CDR3 is TGTGCCAGCTCAGCAGGACAGGGGGCTATCACTGAAGCTTTCTTT. Amino acids: CASSAGQGAITEAFF.